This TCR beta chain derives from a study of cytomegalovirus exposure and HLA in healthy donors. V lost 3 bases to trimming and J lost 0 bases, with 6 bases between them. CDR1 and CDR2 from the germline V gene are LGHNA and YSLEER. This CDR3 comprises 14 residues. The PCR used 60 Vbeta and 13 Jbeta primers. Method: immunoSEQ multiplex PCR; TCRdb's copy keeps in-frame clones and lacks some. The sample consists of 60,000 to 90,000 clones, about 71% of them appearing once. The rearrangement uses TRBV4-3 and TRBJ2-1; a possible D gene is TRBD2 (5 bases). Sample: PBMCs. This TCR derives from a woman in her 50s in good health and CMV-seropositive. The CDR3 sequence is CASSQGSSYNEQFF. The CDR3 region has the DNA TGCGCCAGCAGCCAGGGGAGCTCCTACAATGAGCAGTTCTTC.